Sequencing of this T cell receptor beta chain was carried out in a study of Tregs in tolerant kidney transplant recipients. V lost 7 bases and J lost 7, with 20 bases in between. The CDR3 covers 14 residues. CDR1 is MNHEY and CDR2 is SMNVEV in the germline V gene (reference sequence). Assay: immunoSEQ multiplex PCR; the TCRdb copy retains only in-frame clones and omits some. This sample has about 66,000 clones, with roughly 92% found just once. The chain links TRBV27 to TRBJ2-7; a weak D match, TRBD2 (5 bases). Material: CD8+ T cells from blood, obtained before the transplant. The receptor was derived from a human donor who received a combined kidney and bone marrow transplant. This CDR3 reads CASKEGPRVWEQYF. CDR3 DNA: TGTGCCAGCAAAGAGGGTCCTAGGGTCTGGGAGCAGTACTTC.